These 31 T cell receptor beta chains were sequenced from one sample in a study of glioma-infiltrating T cells. Amplification of TCR alpha and beta CDR3 regions from RNA used iRepertoire nested multiplex PCR. TCRdb processed the multiplex PCR reads anew with MiXCR; each CDR3 protein has one entry. This table has some 110,000 distinct CDR3 sequences, roughly 25% appearing once. Sequencing was carried out using glioma tissue, nonneoplastic brain tissue, or PBMCs (not recorded which). Receptors were obtained from a human donor with low-grade glioma or glioblastoma, undergoing nonglioma brain surgery, or in good health (not recorded which).

This rearrangement joins TRBV12-3 or TRBV12-4 to TRBJ2-7; a possible D gene is TRBD2 (6 bases). V was pared by 2 bases and J by 0 bases, with 8 bases between. The length of the CDR3 is 14 residues. Here the CDR3 DNA reads TGTGCCAGCAGTTTAATGGGGGGCTCCTACGAGCAGTACTTC. Translation: CASSLMGGSYEQYF.

As regards this clonotype: Being one base from a much bigger clone, this may be a read error. V usage is TRBV20-1 and J usage is TRBJ2-2, with a tentative D call TRBD2 (5 bases). V was trimmed by 5 bases and J by 0 bases, leaving 16 bases between them. The CDR3 has 16 residues. Germline loops: CDR1 DFQATT, CDR2 SNEGSKA (reference sequence). CDR3 residues: CSARHSRRPNTGELFF. The CDR3 DNA sequence: TGCAGTGCTCGACATAGCAGGAGGCCGAACACCGGGGAGCTGTTTTTT.

This clonotype showed up many times. The chain couples TRBV19 to TRBJ2-7; 7 positions match TRBD2. The V gene end was trimmed by 5 bases and the J gene end by 0 bases; junction bases not matched to a gene: 7. CDR3 length: 15 residues. Germline V gene lookup returns CDR1 LNHDA and CDR2 SQIVND (reference sequence). CDR3 region: CASSPSAGSSYEQYF. The DNA of the CDR3 is TGTGCCAGTAGTCCTTCAGCGGGAAGCTCCTACGAGCAGTACTTC.

The rearrangement joins TRBV7-3 to TRBJ2-1; D gene ambiguous. The CDR3 loop spans 13 amino acids. The V end was cut by 5 bases, the J end by 10 bases, with 15 bases between. Germline assignment: CDR1 SGHTA and CDR2 FQGTGA. The CDR3 DNA reads TGTGCCAGCAGCACACACTCAGATCAGGAGCAGTTCTTC. It yields the protein CASSTHSDQEQFF.

About this clonotype itself: The junction differs from germline at one of its ends, possibly a read error. The chain links TRBV6-5 to TRBJ2-7; the D call may be TRBD1 or TRBD2 (5 bases each). Germline V CDR1 and CDR2: MNHEY, SVGAGI. The CDR3 extends over 16 amino acids. The chain's CDR3 is CASSYSFLGASYAQYF. In DNA, the CDR3 is TGTGCCAGCAGTTACTCGTTTCTCGGGGCTTCCTACGCGCAGTACTTC.

This clonotype showed up many times. The chain couples TRBV4-1 to TRBJ2-1; the D gene is possibly TRBD2 (6 bases). Germline CDR1 is MGHRA and CDR2 is YSYEKL. V was trimmed by 0 bases and J by 2 bases, leaving 11 bases between them. The CDR3 sequence is 16 residues long. The CDR3 sequence: CASSQEWRAPYNEQFF. The CDR3 nucleotides are TGCGCCAGCAGCCAAGAATGGAGGGCCCCCTACAATGAGCAGTTCTTC.

This clonotype was seen at least ten times. The chain combines TRBV15 with TRBJ2-3; 8 bases are a match to TRBD1. Germline CDR1 LNHNV, CDR2 YYDKDF (reference sequence). This CDR3 contains 15 residues. With 1 base clipped from V and 5 bases from J, the junction kept 5 bases outside the gene matches. DNA of the CDR3: TGTGCCACCAGCAGAGCAGGGGGCGGGATAGATACGCAGTATTTT. Translation gives CATSRAGGGIDTQYF.

This clonotype occurred many times. This chain connects TRBV20-1 to TRBJ1-2; 9 bases map to TRBD1. Per the germline V gene, CDR1 is DFQATT and CDR2 is SNEGSKA (reference sequence). CDR3 length: 11 residues. Germline trimming cut 5 bases from V and 12 bases from J; bases unmatched to any gene: 7. CDR3 sequence (DNA): TGCAGTGCTGGGGGACAGGGTGCGGACACCTTC. It yields the protein CSAGGQGADTF.

Worth noting for this clonotype: A much larger clonotype is one base distant, so this may be a read error. J is TRBJ1-6 and V is TRBV7-9; 7 nucleotides match TRBD1. CDR3 length: 14 amino acids. Per germline, CDR1 SEHNR and CDR2 FQNEAQ (reference sequence). The CDR3 is CASSSQGTNSPFHF. The CDR3 DNA sequence: TGTGCCAGCAGTTCACAGGGGACAAATTCACCCTTCCACTTT.

Many counts were recorded for this clonotype. The gene calls are TRBV6-6 and TRBJ2-1; D remains ambiguous. Trimming pared 0 bases from V and 9 bases from J, leaving 12 bases between. Germline assignment: CDR1 MNHNY and CDR2 SVGAGI (reference sequence). This CDR3 spans 14 amino acids. CDR3 sequence reads: CASSYSFLMTEQFF. DNA of the CDR3: TGTGCCAGCAGTTACTCGTTCTTGATGACTGAGCAGTTCTTC.

Points on this clonotype: A much more abundant neighbour one base away suggests this may be a read error. In this CDR3 the conserved last residue, phenylalanine or tryptophan, is missing, so a read error is likely. The chain is built from TRBV2 and TRBJ2-7; 11 nucleotides align to TRBD1. The CDR3 is made up of 15 amino acids. The V segment lost 5 bases and the J segment 3 bases; nucleotides outside the gene matches: 6. The germline V gene encodes CDR1 SNHLY and CDR2 FYNNEI. CDR3 region: CASSSPGQGVYEQYL. The CDR3 DNA reads TGTGCCAGCAGTAGCCCGGGACAGGGGGTCTACGAGCAGTACCTC.

Many counts were recorded for this clonotype. The chain combines TRBV28 with TRBJ2-5; D remains unclear. CDR3 length: 13 residues. The germline V and J ends were trimmed by 5 bases and 1 base, with 8 bases remaining between them. CDR1 is MDHEN, CDR2 SYDVKM, per germline. The CDR3: CASSPWGQETQYF. The CDR3 DNA is TGTGCCAGCAGTCCATGGGGCCAAGAGACCCAGTACTTC.

As to this clonotype: One end of the junction varies from germline; a read error may be responsible. The genes are TRBV7-9 and TRBJ2-7, with 7 bases lining up with TRBD2. The CDR3 length is 14 residues. Germline CDR1 SEHNR, CDR2 FQNEAQ (reference sequence). CDR3 sequence: CASSSTSQSYEKYF. The DNA for the CDR3 is TGTGCCAGCAGCTCGACTAGCCAGAGCTACGAGAAGTACTTC.

At least ten counts were recorded for this clonotype. V usage is TRBV25-1 and J usage is TRBJ2-7; D is unresolved. In germline, CDR1 is MGHDK, CDR2 SYGVNS. Deletions cut 1 base from V and 3 bases from J, with 16 bases between. This CDR3 has 16 amino acids. The CDR3 DNA sequence: TGTGCCAGCAGTGAATTCCGTTCCCCAGGAATCTACGAGCAGTACTTC. It translates to CASSEFRSPGIYEQYF.

On this clonotype itself: A read error is possible here, since a much larger clone lies one base away. The gene calls are TRBV7-2 and TRBJ2-1; no clear D. Germline V gives CDR1 SGHTA, CDR2 FQGNSA. The CDR3 extends over 16 amino acids. Here the CDR3 DNA reads TGTGCCAGCGGCTTATATCCAGGCAGCTCCTACAATGAGCAGTTCTTC. Amino acids: CASGLYPGSSYNEQFF.

The CDR3 is CASSQQSGPSGGYTF. CDR3 coding DNA: TGTGCCAGCAGCCAACAGTCGGGACCTTCGGGTGGCTACACCTTC. J is TRBJ1-2 and V is TRBV3-1, with a weak D call TRBD1 (5 bases). Germline V gene lookup returns CDR1 LGHDT and CDR2 YNNKEL (reference sequence). V was shortened by 2 bases and J by 7 bases, with 17 bases between the two germline ends. This CDR3 is 15 amino acids long.

A word on this clonotype: This may be a read error: a much more frequent sequence differs by one nucleotide. The rearrangement uses TRBV12-3 or TRBV12-4 and TRBJ1-1; 7 nucleotides line up with TRBD1. This CDR3 has 19 amino acids. Trimming took 8 bases from V and 4 from J; bases not matched to a gene: 25. CDR3 sequence reads: CASGPRTGREARMSTEAFF. The DNA of the CDR3 is TGTGCCAGCGGTCCCCGGACAGGACGGGAAGCACGGATGAGCACTGAAGCTTTCTTT.

This clonotype came up many times. The V and J genes are TRBV29-1 and TRBJ2-1; the match to TRBD2 covers 13 bases. Germline lookup yields CDR1 SQVTM and CDR2 ANQGSEA. V was clipped by 6 bases and J by 5 bases; unmatched bases: 7. The CDR3 is made up of 15 amino acids. Here the CDR3 DNA reads TGCAGCGTGAGGGAACTAGCGGGAGGGCACAATGAGCAGTTCTTC. The encoded protein is CSVRELAGGHNEQFF.

Many counts were recorded for this clonotype. V is TRBV2 and J is TRBJ1-2; weak D call: TRBD1 (5 bases). From germline, CDR1 is SNHLY and CDR2 FYNNEI. The CDR3 is 13 amino acids. The ends were cut back, 10 bases at V and 6 bases at J, with 18 bases in the middle. CDR3 amino acids: CATQPPGLDGYTF. The DNA for the CDR3 is TGTGCCACCCAACCCCCAGGGCTCGATGGCTACACCTTC.

In the case of this clonotype: This may arise from a read error, as a much more abundant clone is one base away. V is TRBV7-9 and J is TRBJ2-7; 11 positions agree with TRBD2. This CDR3 spans 15 amino acids. Germline V gene data show CDR1 as SEHNR and CDR2 as FQNEAQ (reference sequence). Trimming took 1 base from V and 11 from J; bases not matched to a gene: 10. CDR3 protein: CASSLGTSGLREKYF. The CDR3 DNA is TGTGCCAGCAGCTTAGGGACTAGCGGGCTGAGGGAGAAGTACTTC.

This clonotype has at least ten counts. The rearrangement uses TRBV10-3 and TRBJ1-1; possibly TRBD1 for D (6 bases). The CDR3 is 12 amino acids. Germline CDR1 is ENHRY and CDR2 is SYGVKD. Between the trimmed V and J ends, which lost 8 bases and 1 base, there was a span of 8 bases. The CDR3 bases are TGTGCCATCGGACAGAAGAACACTGAAGCTTTCTTT. As protein: CAIGQKNTEAFF.

This clonotype was observed at least ten times. This chain joins TRBV7-9 and TRBJ1-2, with unresolved D. Trimming stripped 7 bases from V and 2 bases from J, with 11 bases between. The CDR3 is 13 residues long. Germline assignment: CDR1 SEHNR and CDR2 FQNEAQ (reference sequence). For the CDR3, the DNA is TGTGCCAGCACGCTAAAAACAAACTATGGCTACACCTTC. Translation: CASTLKTNYGYTF.

This clonotype was seen repeatedly, ten times or more. The chain is built from TRBV19 and TRBJ1-2; D perhaps matches TRBD1 (6 bases). V dropped 4 bases and J dropped 4 bases, with 16 bases sitting between them. The CDR3 runs 15 residues. The germline CDR1 and CDR2 sequences are LNHDA and SQIVND (reference sequence). The CDR3 loop reads CASSTLDRPFYGYTF. DNA of the CDR3: TGTGCCAGTAGTACCTTGGACAGACCTTTCTATGGCTACACCTTC. Together with reference TRBV19 and TRBJ1-2, the CDR3 gives the full variable domain: DGGITQSPKYLFRKEGQNVTLSCEQNLNHDAMYWYRQDPGQGLRLIYYSQIVNDFQKGDIAEGYSVSREKKESFPLTVTSAQKNPTAFYLCASSTLDRPFYGYTFGSGTRLTVV.

In this sample, this clonotype turned up a few times. The chain uses TRBV4-1 and TRBJ2-2, with D possibly matching TRBD1 (6 bases). Trimming pared 0 bases from V and 4 bases from J, leaving 30 bases between. Germline V gives CDR1 MGHRA, CDR2 YSYEKL. The CDR3 length is 22 residues. The CDR3 spells CASSQDFRRQGFLGTTTGELFF. The CDR3 DNA is TGCGCCAGCAGCCAAGATTTTCGTCGGCAGGGGTTTCTAGGGACCACCACCGGGGAGCTGTTTTTT.

As for this clonotype: This may be a read error: a much more frequent sequence differs by one nucleotide. The CDR3 reads CAARQKANTGELFF. The CDR3 bases are TGTGCCGCCCGACAGAAGGCGAACACCGGGGAGCTGTTTTTT. The chain couples TRBV24-1 to TRBJ2-2; D is possibly TRBD1 (5 bases). Trimming shortened V by 12 bases and J by 0 bases, and 13 bases separated the two germline ends. CDR1 and CDR2 (germline): KGHDR, SFDVKD. The CDR3 is made up of 14 amino acids.

This clonotype has just a few counts. The V gene is TRBV12-3 or TRBV12-4, the J gene TRBJ2-7; D unresolved. The CDR3 loop spans 11 amino acids. Trimming removed 3 bases from V and 5 bases from J, with 5 bases in between. DNA of the CDR3: TGTGCCAGCAGTTTCTCGGACGAGCAGTACTTC. This codes for CASSFSDEQYF.

A few counts support this clonotype. V gene TRBV7-9 combines with J gene TRBJ2-3; 10 bases are a match to TRBD1. J gave up 4 bases and V 5 bases, and 3 bases lay outside the gene matches. The CDR3 is 14 residues long. Looked up from germline, CDR1 is SEHNR and CDR2 is FQNEAQ (reference sequence). The CDR3, as DNA: TGTGCCAGCAGCAGTGGACAGGGGGCAGATACGCAGTATTTT. Its protein is CASSSGQGADTQYF.

This clonotype occurred many times. This sequence joins TRBV6-2 or TRBV6-3 and TRBJ2-7; D gene uncertain. The V end lost 2 bases, the J end lost 2 bases, and 10 bases lay between the germline ends. Germline CDR1 is MNHEY and CDR2 is SVGEGT. The CDR3 runs 14 residues. The CDR3 DNA follows: TGTGCCAGCAGTTACCGTACAGATCCCTACGAGCAGTACTTC. Amino acids: CASSYRTDPYEQYF.

This clonotype was seen many times. The chain uses TRBV4-2 and TRBJ2-3; D may be TRBD1 (6 bases). The CDR3 covers 17 residues. In germline, CDR1 is LGHNA, CDR2 YNFKEQ. Trimming took off 0 bases at V and 6 bases at J, with 19 bases between the two ends. CDR3 amino acids: CASSQEESRGRPDTQYF. In DNA, the CDR3 is TGTGCCAGCAGCCAAGAAGAATCCAGGGGAAGGCCGGATACGCAGTATTTT.

This rearrangement joins TRBV29-1 to TRBJ2-3; D is possibly TRBD2 (6 bases). Germline V CDR1 and CDR2: SQVTM, ANQGSEA. This CDR3 spans 14 amino acids. V was clipped by 1 base and J by 0 bases, with 8 bases between them. Here the CDR3 reads CSVEGGTSTDTQYF. In DNA, the CDR3 is TGCAGCGTTGAAGGTGGGACTAGCACAGATACGCAGTATTTT.

This clonotype was found many times. This rearrangement joins TRBV6-1 to TRBJ2-7, with TRBD2 matching 7 bases. V was clipped by 6 bases and J by 2 bases; unmatched bases: 10. This CDR3 comprises 15 residues. CDR1 and CDR2 (germline): MNHNS, SASEGT. The CDR3 coding sequence is TGTGCCAGCAGCCCCCCGACTAGCCAGACCTACGAGCAGTACTTC. Amino acid sequence: CASSPPTSQTYEQYF.